This is a list of T cell receptor beta chains from one sample in a study of beta chain features in type 1 diabetes. TCRdb's copy holds only in-frame clones and misses some; the assay was immunoSEQ multiplex PCR. The sample lists about 410,000 clones; more than 11% were seen once. Sequencing input: naive CD4+ T cells from blood. These receptors were collected from a man aged 25 to 40 in good health. Each CDR3 is given with its conserved first and last residue. The order of the fields is V gene, D gene, CDR3 length, J gene, clone size, CDR3 protein, CDR3 DNA. A D gene is named only where the DNA matches it firmly. Only some rows state a clone size, as once, few, many or a class for expanded clones.

v_gene: TRBV4-1
d_gene: -
len: 14
j_gene: TRBJ1-3
abundance: -
CDR3aa: CASRRTGPGNTIYF
CDR3nt: TGCGCCAGCAGACGCACAGGGCCTGGAAACACCATATATTTT

v_gene: TRBV9
d_gene: -
len: 14
j_gene: TRBJ2-2
abundance: -
CDR3aa: CASSVVGGQGELFF
CDR3nt: TGTGCCAGCAGCGTCGTTGGAGGGCAAGGGGAGCTGTTTTTT

v_gene: TRBV6-6
d_gene: -
len: 13
j_gene: TRBJ2-4
abundance: few
CDR3aa: CASSTGTPPFQYF
CDR3nt: TGTGCCAGCAGTACCGGGACTCCCCCATTTCAGTACTTC

v_gene: TRBV4-1
d_gene: -
len: 15
j_gene: TRBJ2-3
abundance: few
CDR3aa: CASSLGLTSTDTQYF
CDR3nt: TGCGCCAGCAGCCTGGGACTTACTAGCACAGATACGCAGTATTTT

v_gene: TRBV30
d_gene: -
len: 14
j_gene: TRBJ1-1
abundance: -
CDR3aa: CAWEPGRGNTEAFF
CDR3nt: TGTGCCTGGGAACCGGGACGGGGAAACACTGAAGCTTTCTTT

v_gene: TRBV15
d_gene: -
len: 15
j_gene: TRBJ2-5
abundance: -
CDR3aa: CATSRVSARGETQYF
CDR3nt: TGTGCCACCAGCAGAGTTTCGGCCCGGGGGGAGACCCAGTACTTC

v_gene: TRBV9
d_gene: TRBD2
len: 17
j_gene: TRBJ2-5
abundance: -
CDR3aa: CASSVAGGLKNQETQYF
CDR3nt: TGTGCCAGCAGCGTAGCGGGGGGACTAAAAAATCAAGAGACCCAGTACTTC

v_gene: TRBV2
d_gene: TRBD2
len: 16
j_gene: TRBJ2-3
abundance: -
CDR3aa: CASTRGASGRIDTQYF
CDR3nt: TGTGCCAGCACCCGGGGGGCTAGCGGGAGAATAGATACGCAGTATTTT

v_gene: TRBV19
d_gene: TRBD1
len: 13
j_gene: TRBJ1-1
abundance: -
CDR3aa: CASSILEGGGAFF
CDR3nt: TGTGCCAGTAGTATCCTTGAAGGGGGCGGTGCTTTCTTT

v_gene: TRBV5-1
d_gene: -
len: 16
j_gene: TRBJ2-2
abundance: -
CDR3aa: CASSLVQGAGTGELFF
CDR3nt: TGCGCCAGCAGCTTGGTGCAGGGTGCGGGCACCGGGGAGCTGTTTTTT

v_gene: TRBV9
d_gene: -
len: 14
j_gene: TRBJ2-1
abundance: few
CDR3aa: CASSGTVKGDEQFF
CDR3nt: TGTGCCAGCAGCGGGACGGTGAAGGGGGATGAGCAGTTCTTC

v_gene: TRBV29-1
d_gene: -
len: 12
j_gene: TRBJ2-5
abundance: -
CDR3aa: CSAWDFQETQYF
CDR3nt: TGCAGCGCTTGGGACTTCCAAGAGACCCAGTACTTC

v_gene: TRBV19
d_gene: -
len: 16
j_gene: TRBJ2-4
abundance: few
CDR3aa: CASSIGATTFLNIQYF
CDR3nt: TGTGCCAGTAGTATTGGGGCCACAACTTTCCTAAACATTCAGTACTTC

v_gene: TRBV18
d_gene: TRBD1
len: 14
j_gene: TRBJ1-5
abundance: -
CDR3aa: CASSSERNRGAQHF
CDR3nt: TGTGCCAGCTCATCGGAAAGAAACAGGGGAGCCCAGCATTTT

v_gene: TRBV7-6
d_gene: TRBD2
len: 15
j_gene: TRBJ2-1
abundance: -
CDR3aa: CASSLISGSFNEQFF
CDR3nt: TGTGCCAGCAGCTTAATCAGCGGGAGTTTCAATGAGCAGTTCTTC

v_gene: TRBV12-5
d_gene: -
len: 14
j_gene: TRBJ1-2
abundance: -
CDR3aa: CASGLPNSGYGYTF
CDR3nt: TGTGCTAGTGGTTTGCCAAACTCGGGCTATGGCTACACCTTC

v_gene: TRBV14
d_gene: -
len: 15
j_gene: TRBJ2-3
abundance: few
CDR3aa: CASSQAGIFTDTQYF
CDR3nt: TGTGCCAGCAGCCAAGCGGGAATCTTCACAGATACGCAGTATTTT

v_gene: TRBV2
d_gene: -
len: 14
j_gene: TRBJ2-5
abundance: -
CDR3aa: CASSSGTLRETQYF
CDR3nt: TGTGCCAGCAGTTCTGGGACACTTAGGGAGACCCAGTACTTC

v_gene: TRBV7-3
d_gene: TRBD2
len: 18
j_gene: TRBJ2-3
abundance: -
CDR3aa: CASSLYASGVLSTDTQYF
CDR3nt: TGTGCCAGCAGCTTATATGCTAGCGGGGTACTTAGCACAGATACGCAGTATTTT

v_gene: TRBV9
d_gene: -
len: 15
j_gene: TRBJ1-2
abundance: -
CDR3aa: CASSVARGRGNGYTF
CDR3nt: TGTGCCAGCAGCGTAGCTAGGGGGAGGGGAAATGGCTACACCTTC

v_gene: TRBV7-3
d_gene: -
len: 13
j_gene: TRBJ2-5
abundance: few
CDR3aa: CASSLAYQETQYF
CDR3nt: TGTGCCAGCAGCTTAGCATACCAAGAGACCCAGTACTTC

v_gene: TRBV7-2
d_gene: -
len: 12
j_gene: TRBJ2-1
abundance: few
CDR3aa: CASSLLYNEQFF
CDR3nt: TGTGCCAGCAGCCTACTATACAATGAGCAGTTCTTC

v_gene: TRBV25-1
d_gene: -
len: 14
j_gene: TRBJ1-2
abundance: few
CDR3aa: CASSVLGRDYGYTF
CDR3nt: TGTGCCAGCAGTGTTTTAGGCAGGGACTATGGCTACACCTTC

v_gene: TRBV5-4
d_gene: -
len: 17
j_gene: TRBJ2-3
abundance: -
CDR3aa: CASSSYKGHLSTDTQYF
CDR3nt: TGTGCCAGCAGCTCCTATAAGGGACACCTTAGCACAGATACGCAGTATTTT

v_gene: TRBV7-2
d_gene: -
len: 16
j_gene: TRBJ2-2
abundance: -
CDR3aa: CASSLVRGENSGELFF
CDR3nt: TGTGCCAGCAGCTTAGTTAGGGGGGAGAACTCCGGGGAGCTGTTTTTT

v_gene: TRBV30
d_gene: -
len: 12
j_gene: TRBJ1-1
abundance: few
CDR3aa: CAWDRQYYEAFF
CDR3nt: TGTGCCTGGGACAGGCAGTACTATGAAGCTTTCTTT

v_gene: TRBV4-1
d_gene: -
len: 15
j_gene: TRBJ1-4
abundance: -
CDR3aa: CASSQDRRLQRKLFF
CDR3nt: TGCGCCAGCAGCCAAGATAGAAGACTTCAGCGAAAACTGTTTTTT

v_gene: TRBV7-2
d_gene: -
len: 14
j_gene: TRBJ2-3
abundance: few
CDR3aa: CASSSGLGTDTQYF
CDR3nt: TGTGCCAGCAGCTCGGGACTTGGCACAGATACGCAGTATTTT

v_gene: TRBV25-1
d_gene: -
len: 12
j_gene: TRBJ1-6
abundance: -
CDR3aa: CASSDPDSPLHF
CDR3nt: TGTGCCAGCAGTGACCCGGATTCACCCCTCCACTTT

v_gene: TRBV25-1
d_gene: -
len: 13
j_gene: TRBJ1-3
abundance: few
CDR3aa: CASRPGSGNTIYF
CDR3nt: TGTGCCAGCAGGCCCGGTTCTGGAAACACCATATATTTT

v_gene: TRBV19
d_gene: -
len: 15
j_gene: TRBJ2-3
abundance: -
CDR3aa: CASSILGTSTDTQYF
CDR3nt: TGTGCCAGTAGTATTCTGGGGACTAGCACAGATACGCAGTATTTT

v_gene: TRBV7-2
d_gene: -
len: 14
j_gene: TRBJ1-2
abundance: -
CDR3aa: CASSLPERIYGYTF
CDR3nt: TGTGCCAGCAGCTTGCCCGAGAGGATCTATGGCTACACCTTC

v_gene: TRBV27
d_gene: TRBD1
len: 15
j_gene: TRBJ2-2
abundance: few
CDR3aa: CASSDRVFSTGELFF
CDR3nt: TGTGCCAGCAGCGACAGGGTTTTTAGTACCGGGGAGCTGTTTTTT

v_gene: TRBV7-2
d_gene: TRBD2
len: 16
j_gene: TRBJ2-1
abundance: few
CDR3aa: CASSLGLATKYNEQFF
CDR3nt: TGTGCCAGCAGCTTAGGACTAGCTACTAAATACAATGAGCAGTTCTTC

v_gene: TRBV4-1
d_gene: -
len: 15
j_gene: TRBJ2-2
abundance: -
CDR3aa: CASRITQGVTGELFF
CDR3nt: TGCGCCAGCAGAATAACACAGGGAGTCACCGGGGAGCTGTTTTTT

v_gene: TRBV30
d_gene: -
len: 13
j_gene: TRBJ2-1
abundance: -
CDR3aa: CAWSAVVPGEQFF
CDR3nt: TGTGCCTGGAGTGCTGTTGTGCCGGGCGAGCAGTTCTTC

v_gene: TRBV29-1
d_gene: TRBD1
len: 13
j_gene: TRBJ1-1
abundance: -
CDR3aa: CSVFRGLNTEAFF
CDR3nt: TGCAGCGTATTCAGGGGGCTGAACACTGAAGCTTTCTTT

v_gene: TRBV5-4
d_gene: -
len: 16
j_gene: TRBJ2-5
abundance: -
CDR3aa: CASSLKARGIQETQYF
CDR3nt: TGTGCCAGCAGCTTAAAAGCGCGAGGGATCCAAGAGACCCAGTACTTC

v_gene: TRBV14
d_gene: TRBD1
len: 16
j_gene: TRBJ1-2
abundance: -
CDR3aa: CASSQGYGQAAHGYTF
CDR3nt: TGTGCCAGCAGCCAAGGATACGGACAGGCCGCGCATGGCTACACCTTC

v_gene: TRBV9
d_gene: -
len: 15
j_gene: TRBJ1-1
abundance: -
CDR3aa: CASSPSPQRGAEAFF
CDR3nt: TGTGCCAGCAGCCCATCCCCCCAACGGGGCGCTGAAGCTTTCTTT

v_gene: TRBV28
d_gene: -
len: 16
j_gene: TRBJ2-5
abundance: -
CDR3aa: CASSFQRSGVIETQYF
CDR3nt: TGTGCCAGCAGTTTTCAGAGGTCAGGGGTTATTGAGACCCAGTACTTC